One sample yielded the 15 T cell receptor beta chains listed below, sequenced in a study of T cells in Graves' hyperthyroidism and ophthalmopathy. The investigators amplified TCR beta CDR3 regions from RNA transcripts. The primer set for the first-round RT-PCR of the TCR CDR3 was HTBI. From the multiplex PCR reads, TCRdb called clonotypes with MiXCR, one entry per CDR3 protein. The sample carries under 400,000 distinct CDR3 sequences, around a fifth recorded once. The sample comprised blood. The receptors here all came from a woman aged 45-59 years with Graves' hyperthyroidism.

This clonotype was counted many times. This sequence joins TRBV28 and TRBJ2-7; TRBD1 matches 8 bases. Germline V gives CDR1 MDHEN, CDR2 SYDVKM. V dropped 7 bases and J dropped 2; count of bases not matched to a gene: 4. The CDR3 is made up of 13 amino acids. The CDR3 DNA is TGTGCCAGCACAATACAGGGGGCCTACGAGCAGTACTTC. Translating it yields CASTIQGAYEQYF.

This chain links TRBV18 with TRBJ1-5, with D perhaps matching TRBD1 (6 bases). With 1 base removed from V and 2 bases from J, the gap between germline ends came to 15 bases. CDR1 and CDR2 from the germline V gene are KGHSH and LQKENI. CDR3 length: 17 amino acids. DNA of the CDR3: TGTGCCAGCTCACCACGGTCCGGGGGGCCCGGCAATCAGCCCCAGCATTTT. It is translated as CASSPRSGGPGNQPQHF.

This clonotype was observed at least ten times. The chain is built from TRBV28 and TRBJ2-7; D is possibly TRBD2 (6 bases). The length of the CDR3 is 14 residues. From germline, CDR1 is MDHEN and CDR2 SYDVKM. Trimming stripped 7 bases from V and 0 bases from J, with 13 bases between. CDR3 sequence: CASTLGGSSYEQYF. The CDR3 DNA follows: TGTGCCAGCACCCTGGGGGGAAGCTCCTACGAGCAGTACTTC.

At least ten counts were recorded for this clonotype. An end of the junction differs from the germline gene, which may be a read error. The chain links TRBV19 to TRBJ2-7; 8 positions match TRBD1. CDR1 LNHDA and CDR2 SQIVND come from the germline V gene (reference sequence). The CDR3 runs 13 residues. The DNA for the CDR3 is TGTGCCAGTAGCATAGACAGGGGCTACGAGCAGTACTTC. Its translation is CASSIDRGYEQYF.

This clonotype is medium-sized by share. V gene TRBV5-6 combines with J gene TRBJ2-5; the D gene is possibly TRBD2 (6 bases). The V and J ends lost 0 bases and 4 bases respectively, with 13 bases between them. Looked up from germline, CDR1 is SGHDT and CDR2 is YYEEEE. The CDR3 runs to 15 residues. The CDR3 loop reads CASSLDTGVRETQYF. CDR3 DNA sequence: TGTGCCAGCAGCTTGGACACGGGGGTACGAGAGACCCAGTACTTC. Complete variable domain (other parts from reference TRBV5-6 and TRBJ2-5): DAGVTQSPTHLIKTRGQQVTLRCSPKSGHDTVSWYQQALGQGPQFIFQYYEEEERQRGNFPDRFSGHQFPNYSSELNVNALLLGDSALYLCASSLDTGVRETQYFGPGTRLLVL.

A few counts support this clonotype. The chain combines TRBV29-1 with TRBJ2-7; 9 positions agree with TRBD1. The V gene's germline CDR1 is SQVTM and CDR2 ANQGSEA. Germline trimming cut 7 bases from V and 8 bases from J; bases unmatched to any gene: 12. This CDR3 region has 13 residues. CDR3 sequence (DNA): TGCAGCGCTGCGCGGACAGGGGACGAGAAGCAGTACTTC. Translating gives CSAARTGDEKQYF.

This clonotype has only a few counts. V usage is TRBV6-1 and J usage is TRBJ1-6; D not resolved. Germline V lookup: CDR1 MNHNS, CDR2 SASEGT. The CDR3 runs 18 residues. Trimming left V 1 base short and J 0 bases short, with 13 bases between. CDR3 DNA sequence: TGTGCCAGCAGTGAAGTAAACCAGCCGAGCTCCTATAATTCACCCCTCCACTTT. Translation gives CASSEVNQPSSYNSPLHF.

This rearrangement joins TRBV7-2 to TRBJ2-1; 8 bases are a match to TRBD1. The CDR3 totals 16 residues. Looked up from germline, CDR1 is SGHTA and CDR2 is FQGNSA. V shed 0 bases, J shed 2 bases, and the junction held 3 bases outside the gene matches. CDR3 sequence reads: CASSLAWGQAYNEQFF. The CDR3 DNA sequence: TGTGCCAGCAGCTTAGCGTGGGGACAGGCCTACAATGAGCAGTTCTTC.

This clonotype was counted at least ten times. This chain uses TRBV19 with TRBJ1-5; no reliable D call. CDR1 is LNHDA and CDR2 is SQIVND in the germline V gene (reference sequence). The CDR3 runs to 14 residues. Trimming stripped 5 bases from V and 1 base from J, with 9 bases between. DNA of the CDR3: TGTGCCAGTAGTGGACTATCCAGCAATCAGCCCCAGCATTTT. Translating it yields CASSGLSSNQPQHF.

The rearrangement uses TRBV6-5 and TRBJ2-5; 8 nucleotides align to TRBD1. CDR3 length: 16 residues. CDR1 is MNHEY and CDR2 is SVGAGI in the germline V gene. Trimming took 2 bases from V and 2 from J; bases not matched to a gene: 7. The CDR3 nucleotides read TGTGCCAGCAGTTACACACCTGGGACAGGTCAAGAGACCCAGTACTTC. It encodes CASSYTPGTGQETQYF.

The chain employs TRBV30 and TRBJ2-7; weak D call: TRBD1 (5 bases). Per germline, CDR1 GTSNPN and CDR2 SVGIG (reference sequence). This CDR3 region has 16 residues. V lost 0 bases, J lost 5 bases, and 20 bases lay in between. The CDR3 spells CAWSVSETRRGHEQYF. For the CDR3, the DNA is TGTGCCTGGAGTGTATCCGAGACACGAAGGGGCCACGAGCAGTACTTC.

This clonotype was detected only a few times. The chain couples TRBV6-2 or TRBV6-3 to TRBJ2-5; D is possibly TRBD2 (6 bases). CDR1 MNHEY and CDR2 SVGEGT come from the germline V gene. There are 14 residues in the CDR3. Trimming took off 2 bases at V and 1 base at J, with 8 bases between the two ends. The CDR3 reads CASSYGGLQETQYF. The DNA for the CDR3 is TGTGCCAGCAGTTACGGGGGACTCCAAGAGACCCAGTACTTC.

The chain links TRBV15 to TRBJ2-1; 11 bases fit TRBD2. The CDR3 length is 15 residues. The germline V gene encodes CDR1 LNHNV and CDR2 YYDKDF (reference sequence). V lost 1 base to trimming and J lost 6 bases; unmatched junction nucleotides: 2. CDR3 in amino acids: CATSRASGRSNEQFF. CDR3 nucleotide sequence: TGTGCCACCAGCAGAGCTAGCGGGAGGTCCAATGAGCAGTTCTTC.

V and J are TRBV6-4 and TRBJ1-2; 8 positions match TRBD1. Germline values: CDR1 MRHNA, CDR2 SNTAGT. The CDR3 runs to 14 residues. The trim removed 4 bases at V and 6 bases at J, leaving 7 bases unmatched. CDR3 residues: CASSVSQGADGYTF. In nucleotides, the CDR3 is TGTGCCAGCAGTGTCTCTCAGGGGGCTGATGGCTACACCTTC.

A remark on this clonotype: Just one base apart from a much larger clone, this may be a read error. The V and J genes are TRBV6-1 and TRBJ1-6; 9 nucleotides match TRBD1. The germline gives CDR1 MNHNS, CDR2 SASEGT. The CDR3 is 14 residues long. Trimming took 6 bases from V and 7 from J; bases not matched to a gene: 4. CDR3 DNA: TGTGCCAGCAGAAGACAGGGGGGCAATTCACCCCTCCACTTT. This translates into CASRRQGGNSPLHF.